This T cell receptor beta chain was observed in a study of blood T cell repertoires in COVID-19. Clones were read by immunoSEQ multiplex PCR, and TCRdb kept only the in-frame ones, dropping some. This sample has 250,000 to 300,000 clones, with 75% to 90% found just once. The sequence derives from a woman aged 55-69 years with acute or convalescent COVID-19. Sequencing used peripheral blood.

This CDR3 is CASTGQGGYNSPLHF. The CDR3 DNA sequence: TGTGCCAGCACAGGACAAGGCGGATATAATTCACCCCTCCACTTT. The V and J genes are TRBV6-5 and TRBJ1-6, with a tentative D call TRBD1 (5 bases). CDR1 MNHEY and CDR2 SVGAGI come from the germline V gene. The CDR3 sequence is 15 residues long. V gave up 7 bases and J gave up 4 bases, with 14 bases separating them.